This is a list of T cell receptor beta chains from one sample in a study of siplizumab effects on memory and regulatory T cells. Clones were read by immunoSEQ multiplex PCR, and TCRdb kept only the in-frame ones, dropping some. Of some 41,000 clones listed, 89% are singletons. Material for sequencing was naive CD4+ T cells sorted from blood. The receptors here all came from a human donor in good health. The conserved cysteine and the conserved F or W are not part of the CDR3 here.

V	J	CDR3
TRBV4-1	TRBJ2-5	ASSHIVGETQY
TRBV4-1	TRBJ2-7	ASRDRLGGYREQY
TRBV4-1	TRBJ2-3	ASSQGGLAGGTDTQY
TRBV5-1	TRBJ1-2	ASSQDRAQGVNYGYT
TRBV27	TRBJ2-2	ASSWDRTTGELF
TRBV25-1	TRBJ1-6	ASQGTGGSPLH
TRBV4-1	TRBJ2-1	ASSQEAVDFYNEQF
TRBV9	TRBJ2-1	ASSGRTRPYNEQF
TRBV11-1	TRBJ2-7	ASSLRDWGSEQY
TRBV19	TRBJ2-3	ASSTSRTSDTQY
TRBV11-3	TRBJ2-3	ASSLDPSGTAKADTQY
TRBV19	TRBJ1-1	ASEVGTNTEAF
TRBV6-4	TRBJ1-2	ASSDFAGDYGYT
TRBV21-1	TRBJ2-1	ASSALPGLAGSYNEQF
TRBV27	TRBJ2-5	ASKEWETQY
TRBV7-9	TRBJ2-2	ASSLATDTGELF
TRBV12-5	TRBJ2-3	ASGPGTAPDTQY
TRBV18	TRBJ1-4	ASSQARVQEKLF
TRBV18	TRBJ2-7	ASSPPGEPHYEQY
TRBV5-8	TRBJ2-3	ASSTGQGGTDTQY
TRBV10-3	TRBJ1-2	AISEYEGAGYGYT
TRBV7-2	TRBJ2-1	ASSLFRREGNEQF
TRBV25-1	TRBJ2-5	ASSEYGSGGWETQY
TRBV7-9	TRBJ2-7	ASSWGASYEQY
TRBV5-1	TRBJ2-5	ASSSGVAGGGGQETQY
TRBV6-4	TRBJ1-5	ASSEAPQPQH
TRBV5-1	TRBJ2-3	ASSLVGTVASTDTQY
TRBV18	TRBJ2-7	ASSPRSANSYEQY
TRBV18	TRBJ2-3	ASSPFTGQGLGTQY
TRBV18	TRBJ2-3	ASSPLTGGSLDTQY
TRBV2	TRBJ2-1	ASTFAGVYNEQF
TRBV6-5	TRBJ2-7	ASSRTSGVSYEQY
TRBV18	TRBJ2-7	ASSPLEGREQY
TRBV7-9	TRBJ2-5	ASSFLQGLGETQY
TRBV6-6	TRBJ2-1	ASILGVGYNEQF
TRBV19	TRBJ1-2	ASSIVRTGLDYGYT
TRBV7-9	TRBJ2-1	ASSSSVLPRPYNEQF
TRBV9	TRBJ1-2	ASSVSGLSNYGYT
TRBV5-1	TRBJ2-6	ASRQEGTSPSGANVLT
TRBV5-1	TRBJ1-2	ASSLDGTAISYGYT
TRBV10-3	TRBJ2-7	AISEGAGSPYEQY
TRBV19	TRBJ2-1	ASSTTGSAEQF
TRBV19	TRBJ1-6	ASSILLGTGDPPLH
TRBV27	TRBJ2-1	ASSLQRLSNEQF
TRBV7-9	TRBJ2-3	ASSFMSGFTDTQY
TRBV2	TRBJ1-1	ASTIRGVNTEAF
TRBV4-1	TRBJ2-1	ASSQVAGGRGEQF
TRBV5-6	TRBJ1-1	ANSHFNTEAF
TRBV6-1	TRBJ1-5	ASSERDRYSNQPQH
TRBV29-1	TRBJ2-5	SVVTGAVETQY
TRBV6-6	TRBJ2-2	ASVPNTGELF
TRBV20-1	TRBJ1-2	SARTGYGYT
TRBV5-1	TRBJ2-3	ASSLVRGNTDTQY
TRBV9	TRBJ2-3	ASSVLDTQY
TRBV27	TRBJ1-6	ASSFLGTGGNNSPLH
TRBV2	TRBJ2-7	ASSEAAGPLRDEQY
TRBV11-2	TRBJ2-3	ASSLDRVEGTQY
TRBV6-5	TRBJ2-1	ASRYSSGNEQF
TRBV7-9	TRBJ2-2	ASGGVSNTGELF
TRBV7-9	TRBJ1-2	ASSLSDLNYGYT